This T cell receptor beta chain was sequenced for a study of blood T cell repertoires in COVID-19. Across the whole study: From the United States, Italy and Spain came samples of acute and convalescent COVID-19. T cells, B-cell-depleted T cells, or PBMCs supplied cDNA or gDNA.

Trimming removed 5 bases from V and 0 bases from J; junction bases left unmatched: 9. The CDR3 extends over 16 amino acids. Germline assignment: CDR1 LNHDA and CDR2 SQIVND (reference sequence). Per the study methods: Amplifying reference gene primers gave estimates of nucleated cell counts. Sequencing used immunoSEQ multiplex PCR; TCRdb keeps in-frame clones, though not all of them. Clonal size and the V and J genes are those of that table, whereas D and trimming came from the DNA. The sample lists over 250,000 clones, about four fifths occurring once. This TCR came from a woman aged 45-60 years who had recovered from COVID-19. The chain combines TRBV19 with TRBJ2-7; 8 nucleotides agree with TRBD1. The material sequenced was peripheral blood. CDR3 nucleotide sequence: TGTGCCAGTAGTCCTCAGGGGGCGATTCCCTCCTACGAGCAGTACTTC. Protein: CASSPQGAIPSYEQYF.